This T cell receptor (beta chain) was obtained from a study of blood T cell repertoires in COVID-19. Study-level information: Whether acute or convalescent, the COVID-19 samples came from the United States, Italy and Spain. T cells, B-cell-depleted T cells, or PBMCs provided the cDNA or gDNA that served as material.

Germline V gene sequence: CDR1 SGHTA, CDR2 FQGNSA. This CDR3 has 20 amino acids. V was shortened by 0 bases and J by 2 bases, with 25 bases between the two germline ends. This clone was observed a single time. As originally analysed: Nucleated cell number was recorded as an estimate derived from reference gene primer amplification. Assay used: immunoSEQ multiplex PCR; TCRdb lists only in-frame clones, some missing. V and J calls and clone size follow that table, whereas D and trimming were derived from the DNA. The sample records over 350,000 clones, 80% to 90% being singletons. This rearrangement joins TRBV7-2 to TRBJ1-2; TRBD1 might be the D (6 bases). Sequencing used peripheral blood. This receptor was taken from a woman between 25 and 40 years old with acute or convalescent COVID-19. This chain's CDR3 is CASSLAHGQDSSDENYGYTF. CDR3 nucleotides: TGTGCCAGCAGCTTAGCCCACGGCCAGGACAGTAGCGATGAGAACTATGGCTACACCTTC.